This T cell receptor beta chain was profiled in a study of shared clonotypes between healthy human individuals. Clones were read by immunoSEQ multiplex PCR, and TCRdb kept only the in-frame ones, dropping some. The data contain under 750,000 clones, 72% of them seen just once; the ten biggest clones take up under 2%. Of note for this clone: A junction end diverges from the germline sequence, so it may reflect a read error.

CDR3 size: 15 residues. Germline V gives CDR1 WSHSY, CDR2 SAAADI. The receptor comes from a young woman in good health. The V and J genes are TRBV10-2 and TRBJ2-3; 8 bases fit TRBD2. Sequencing input: memory CD4+ T cells sorted from blood. Subset here: CD45RA-negative fraction. The CDR3 DNA sequence: TGCGCCAGCAGCGAGTACACTAGCGGAACAGATACGCAGTATTTT. Amino acids: CASSEYTSGTDTQYF.